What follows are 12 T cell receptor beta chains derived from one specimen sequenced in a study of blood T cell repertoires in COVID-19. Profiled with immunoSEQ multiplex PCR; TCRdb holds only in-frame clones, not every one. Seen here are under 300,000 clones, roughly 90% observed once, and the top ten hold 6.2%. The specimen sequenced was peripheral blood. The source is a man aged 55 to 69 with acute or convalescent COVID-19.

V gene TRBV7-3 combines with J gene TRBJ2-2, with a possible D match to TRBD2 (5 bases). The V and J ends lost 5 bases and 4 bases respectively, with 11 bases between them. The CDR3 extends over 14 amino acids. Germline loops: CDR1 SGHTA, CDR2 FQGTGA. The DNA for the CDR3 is TGTGCCAGCAGCCCCCAGGAGGTCACCGGGGAGCTGTTTTTT. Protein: CASSPQEVTGELFF. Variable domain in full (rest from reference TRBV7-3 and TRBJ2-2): GAGVSQTPSNKVTEKGKYVELRCDPISGHTALYWYRQSLGQGPEFLIYFQGTGAADDSGLPNDRFFAVRPEGSVSTLKIQRTERGDSAVYLCASSPQEVTGELFFGEGSRLTVL.

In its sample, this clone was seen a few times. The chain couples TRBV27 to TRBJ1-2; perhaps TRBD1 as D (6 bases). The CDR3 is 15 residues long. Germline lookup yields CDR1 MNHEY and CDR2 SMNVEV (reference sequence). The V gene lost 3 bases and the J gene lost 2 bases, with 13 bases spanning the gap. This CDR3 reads CASSFLGTLNYGYTF. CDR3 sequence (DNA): TGTGCCAGCAGTTTCCTCGGGACACTCAACTATGGCTACACCTTC.

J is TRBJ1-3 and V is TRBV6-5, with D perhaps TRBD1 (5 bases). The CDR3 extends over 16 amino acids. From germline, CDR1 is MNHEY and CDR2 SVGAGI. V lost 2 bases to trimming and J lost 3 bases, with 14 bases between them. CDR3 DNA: TGTGCCAGCAGTTACAGGGGAAGTAGCTTTGGAAACACCATATATTTT. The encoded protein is CASSYRGSSFGNTIYF.

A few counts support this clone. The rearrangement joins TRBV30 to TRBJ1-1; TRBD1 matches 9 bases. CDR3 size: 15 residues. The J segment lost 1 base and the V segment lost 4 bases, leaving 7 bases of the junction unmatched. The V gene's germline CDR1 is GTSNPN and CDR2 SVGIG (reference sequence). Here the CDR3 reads CAWTGTGPGNTEAFF. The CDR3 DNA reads TGTGCCTGGACCGGGACAGGGCCCGGGAACACTGAAGCTTTCTTT.

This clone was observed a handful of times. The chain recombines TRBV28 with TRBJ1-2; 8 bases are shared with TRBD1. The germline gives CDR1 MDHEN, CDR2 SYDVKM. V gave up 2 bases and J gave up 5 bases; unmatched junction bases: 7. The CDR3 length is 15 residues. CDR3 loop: CASSLLTGAIYGYTF. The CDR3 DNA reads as TGTGCCAGCAGTTTACTGACAGGGGCCATATATGGCTACACCTTC.

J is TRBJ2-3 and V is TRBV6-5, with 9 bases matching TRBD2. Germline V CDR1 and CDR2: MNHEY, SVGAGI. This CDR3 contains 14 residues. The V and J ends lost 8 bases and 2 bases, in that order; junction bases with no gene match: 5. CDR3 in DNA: TGTGCCAGCGGCCGCGGGAGGGACACAGATACGCAGTATTTT. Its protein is CASGRGRDTDTQYF.

In DNA, the CDR3 is TGTGCCAGTAGTATAGACACAGGCCCCTGGAATGAGCAGTTCTTC. The encoded protein is CASSIDTGPWNEQFF. This rearrangement joins TRBV19 to TRBJ2-1; weak D call: TRBD1 (5 bases). Deletions cut 0 bases from V and 7 bases from J, with 13 bases between. From germline, CDR1 is LNHDA and CDR2 SQIVND (reference sequence). The CDR3 covers 15 residues.

The DNA of the CDR3 is TGTGCCAGCAGCTTGTTCAAGGGGGGCACAGATACGCAGTATTTT. Translated, it gives CASSLFKGGTDTQYF. The chain carries TRBV5-6 and TRBJ2-3; D perhaps matches TRBD1 (6 bases). The germline V gene encodes CDR1 SGHDT and CDR2 YYEEEE. Trimming pared 1 base from V and 1 base from J, leaving 10 bases between. The CDR3 consists of 15 residues.

Here the CDR3 reads CASSPGRIPETDSYEQYF. The CDR3 DNA sequence: TGTGCCAGCAGCCCAGGGCGGATCCCCGAGACAGACTCCTACGAGCAGTACTTC. The rearrangement joins TRBV7-9 to TRBJ2-7; D may be TRBD1 (5 bases). CDR3 length: 18 residues. The ends were cut back, 5 bases at V and 0 bases at J, with 23 bases in the middle. The germline V gene has CDR1 SEHNR and CDR2 FQNEAQ (reference sequence).

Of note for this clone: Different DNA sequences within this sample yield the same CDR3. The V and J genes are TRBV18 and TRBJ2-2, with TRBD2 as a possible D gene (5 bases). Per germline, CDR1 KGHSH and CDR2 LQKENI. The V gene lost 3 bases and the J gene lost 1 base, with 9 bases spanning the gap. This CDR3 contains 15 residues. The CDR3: CASSPPRGNTGELFF. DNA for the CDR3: TGTGCCAGCTCACCTCCTCGGGGGAACACCGGGGAGCTGTTTTTT.

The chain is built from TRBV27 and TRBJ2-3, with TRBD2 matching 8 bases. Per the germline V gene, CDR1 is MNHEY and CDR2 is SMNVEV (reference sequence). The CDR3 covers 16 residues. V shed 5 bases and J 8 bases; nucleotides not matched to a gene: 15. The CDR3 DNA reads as TGTGCCAGCAGTCCCTTGAGGGCGGGAGGCCGAGTTACGCAGTATTTT. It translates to CASSPLRAGGRVTQYF.

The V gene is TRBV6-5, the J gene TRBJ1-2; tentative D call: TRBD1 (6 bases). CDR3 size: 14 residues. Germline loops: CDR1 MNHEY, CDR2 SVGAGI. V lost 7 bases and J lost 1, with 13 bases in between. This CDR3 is CASTRTDGNYGYTF. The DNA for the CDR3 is TGTGCCAGCACCCGGACAGATGGTAACTATGGCTACACCTTC.